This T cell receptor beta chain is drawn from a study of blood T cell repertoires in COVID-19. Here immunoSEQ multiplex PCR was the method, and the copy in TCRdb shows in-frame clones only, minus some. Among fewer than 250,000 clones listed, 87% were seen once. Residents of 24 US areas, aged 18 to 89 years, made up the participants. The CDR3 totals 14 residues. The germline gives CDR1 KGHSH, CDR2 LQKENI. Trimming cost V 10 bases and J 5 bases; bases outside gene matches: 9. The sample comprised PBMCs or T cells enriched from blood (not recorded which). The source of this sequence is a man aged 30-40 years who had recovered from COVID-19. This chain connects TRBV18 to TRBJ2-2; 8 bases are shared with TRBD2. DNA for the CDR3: TGTGCCACCGAACGGGGGGGCGCGACCGGGGAGCTGTTTTTT. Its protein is CATERGGATGELFF.